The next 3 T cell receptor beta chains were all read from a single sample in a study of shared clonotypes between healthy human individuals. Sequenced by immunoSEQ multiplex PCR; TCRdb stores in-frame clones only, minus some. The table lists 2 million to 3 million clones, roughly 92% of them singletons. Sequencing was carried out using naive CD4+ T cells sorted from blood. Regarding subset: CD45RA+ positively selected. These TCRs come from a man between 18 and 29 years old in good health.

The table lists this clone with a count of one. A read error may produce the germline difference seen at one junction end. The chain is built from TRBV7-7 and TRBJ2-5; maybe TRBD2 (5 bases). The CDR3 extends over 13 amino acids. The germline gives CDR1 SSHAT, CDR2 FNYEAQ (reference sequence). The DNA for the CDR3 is TGTGCTAGCAGCAGCGACGACGGAGGGACCCAGTACTTC. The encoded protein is CASSSDDGGTQYF.

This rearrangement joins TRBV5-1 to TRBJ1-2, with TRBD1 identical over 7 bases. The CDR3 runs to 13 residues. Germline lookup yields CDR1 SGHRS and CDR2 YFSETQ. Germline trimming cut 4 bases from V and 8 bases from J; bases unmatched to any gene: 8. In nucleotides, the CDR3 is TGCGCCAGCAGCCGGGACAGCGAGCTAGGCTACACCTTC. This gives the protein CASSRDSELGYTF.

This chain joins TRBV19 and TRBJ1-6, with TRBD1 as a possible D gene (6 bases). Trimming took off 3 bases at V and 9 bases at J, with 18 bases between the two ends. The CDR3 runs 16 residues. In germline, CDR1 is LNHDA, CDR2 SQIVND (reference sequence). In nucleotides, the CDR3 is TGTGCCAGTAGTATCTCAGGAGGACAGACTATTTCACCCCTCCACTTT. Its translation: CASSISGGQTISPLHF.